The text below deals with one T cell receptor (beta chain). Sequencing used immunoSEQ multiplex PCR; TCRdb keeps in-frame clones, though not all of them. The sample contains some 150,000 clones, about nine tenths of which appear only once. The data derive from a study of cytomegalovirus exposure and HLA in healthy donors. The CDR3 covers 15 residues. Trimming took 2 bases from V and 1 from J, leaving 12 bases between them. Germline CDR1 is SGHRS and CDR2 is YFSETQ. The chain combines TRBV5-1 with TRBJ1-1; D might be TRBD1 (6 bases). The sequence was obtained from a woman aged 25 to 39 in good health and CMV-seropositive. Sequencing was performed on PBMCs. CDR3 DNA: TGCGCCAGCAGCTTCACGGGACACCGGAACACTGAAGCTTTCTTT. Protein: CASSFTGHRNTEAFF.